A selection of T cell receptor beta chains follows, all from one sample in a study of blood T cells in healthy people across ages. Each CDR3 protein is one row after TCRdb ran MiXCR on the 5' RACE reads. The table lists some 920,000 distinct CDR3 sequences, roughly 47% of them singletons. Sequenced: blood. The receptors derive from a woman aged 55-69 years in good health. Both conserved end residues are part of each CDR3. D genes are given only for firm matches. Some rows have no size entry. The others give once, few or many, or a class for an expanded clone.

cdr3_aa: CASSYSGRSVAGELFF
cdr3_nt: TGTGCCAGCAGTTACTCTGGAAGATCAGTCGCCGGGGAGCTGTTTTTT
j_call: TRBJ2-2
d_call: .
v_call: TRBV6-5
clone_size: few

cdr3_aa: CASSLIPGGQPQHF
cdr3_nt: TGTGCCAGCAGCCTAATACCTGGGGGCCAGCCCCAGCATTTT
j_call: TRBJ1-5
d_call: .
v_call: TRBV7-2
clone_size: few

cdr3_aa: CAIQVPGWETQYF
cdr3_nt: TGTGCCATACAGGTCCCTGGATGGGAGACCCAGTACTTC
j_call: TRBJ2-5
d_call: .
v_call: TRBV10-3
clone_size: .

cdr3_aa: CAISEEALSQETQYF
cdr3_nt: TGTGCCATCAGTGAAGAGGCACTAAGTCAAGAGACCCAGTACTTC
j_call: TRBJ2-5
d_call: .
v_call: TRBV10-3
clone_size: .

cdr3_aa: CASSQVAAADETQYF
cdr3_nt: TGCGCCAGCAGCCAAGTGGCCGCCGCCGACGAGACCCAGTACTTC
j_call: TRBJ2-5
d_call: .
v_call: TRBV4-1
clone_size: .

cdr3_aa: CASSLESGRSEELFF
cdr3_nt: TGTGCCAGCAGCTTAGAGTCCGGGAGAAGTGAGGAGCTGTTTTTT
j_call: TRBJ2-2
d_call: .
v_call: TRBV7-3
clone_size: few

cdr3_aa: CASSLGGGTGMESYTF
cdr3_nt: TGTGCCAGCAGCTTAGGGGGTGGGACAGGGATGGAAAGCTACACCTTC
j_call: TRBJ1-2
d_call: TRBD1
v_call: TRBV7-2
clone_size: once

cdr3_aa: CASSPQGAKRTGYTF
cdr3_nt: TGTGCCAGCAGTCCACAGGGGGCCAAACGAACTGGCTACACCTTC
j_call: TRBJ1-2
d_call: TRBD1
v_call: TRBV6-5
clone_size: few

cdr3_aa: CSARGLRGSPYEQYF
cdr3_nt: TGCAGTGCTAGAGGCCTCAGGGGTTCCCCCTACGAGCAGTACTTC
j_call: TRBJ2-7
d_call: .
v_call: TRBV20-1
clone_size: .

cdr3_aa: CASRVLAATNEKLFF
cdr3_nt: TGTGCCAGCAGGGTTTTGGCTGCAACTAATGAAAAACTGTTTTTT
j_call: TRBJ1-4
d_call: .
v_call: TRBV27
clone_size: .

cdr3_aa: CAISGQGPNNEQFF
cdr3_nt: TGTGCCATCAGTGGACAGGGGCCAAACAATGAGCAGTTCTTC
j_call: TRBJ2-1
d_call: TRBD1
v_call: TRBV10-3
clone_size: few

cdr3_aa: CSARATGGRETQYF
cdr3_nt: TGCAGTGCTAGAGCCACAGGGGGCAGAGAGACCCAGTACTTC
j_call: TRBJ2-5
d_call: TRBD1
v_call: TRBV20-1
clone_size: few

cdr3_aa: CASSYPGGMKTQYF
cdr3_nt: TGTGCCAGCAGTTATCCGGGGGGCATGAAGACCCAGTACTTC
j_call: TRBJ2-5
d_call: .
v_call: TRBV6-5
clone_size: .

cdr3_aa: CASSLASSGMSEAFF
cdr3_nt: TGTGCCAGCAGCTTAGCATCCAGCGGGATGTCCGAAGCTTTCTTT
j_call: TRBJ1-1
d_call: .
v_call: TRBV7-2
clone_size: .

cdr3_aa: CASRETGANVLTF
cdr3_nt: TGTGCCAGCAGGGAGACTGGGGCCAACGTCCTGACTTTC
j_call: TRBJ2-6
d_call: .
v_call: TRBV6-1
clone_size: few

cdr3_aa: CASSVGRGSSYEQYF
cdr3_nt: TGTGCCAGCAGCGTAGGCCGGGGGAGCTCCTACGAGCAGTACTTC
j_call: TRBJ2-7
d_call: .
v_call: TRBV9
clone_size: few

cdr3_aa: CASWKKRVFTDTQYF
cdr3_nt: TGTGCCAGCTGGAAAAAGCGGGTTTTCACAGATACGCAGTATTTT
j_call: TRBJ2-3
d_call: .
v_call: TRBV7-8
clone_size: few

cdr3_aa: CASSLWGQETQYF
cdr3_nt: TGTGCCAGCAGTTTATGGGGCCAAGAGACCCAGTACTTC
j_call: TRBJ2-5
d_call: .
v_call: TRBV12-3/TRBV12-4
clone_size: many

cdr3_aa: CSATPRTGYTF
cdr3_nt: TGCAGTGCTACACCGCGGACTGGCTACACCTTC
j_call: TRBJ1-2
d_call: .
v_call: TRBV20-1
clone_size: .

cdr3_aa: CASSQVLARPQETQYF
cdr3_nt: TGTGCCAGCAGCCAAGTTCTTGCCAGGCCGCAAGAGACCCAGTACTTC
j_call: TRBJ2-5
d_call: .
v_call: TRBV3-1
clone_size: .

cdr3_aa: CASSYKENTEAFF
cdr3_nt: TGTGCCAGCAGTTATAAGGAGAACACTGAAGCTTTCTTT
j_call: TRBJ1-1
d_call: .
v_call: TRBV28
clone_size: .

cdr3_aa: CASSQVSLAPDTQYF
cdr3_nt: TGCGCCAGCAGCCAAGTTTCACTAGCGCCCGATACGCAGTATTTT
j_call: TRBJ2-3
d_call: TRBD2
v_call: TRBV4-1
clone_size: few

cdr3_aa: CSAREDKNYEQYF
cdr3_nt: TGCAGTGCTAGAGAGGACAAAAACTACGAGCAGTACTTC
j_call: TRBJ2-7
d_call: .
v_call: TRBV20-1
clone_size: few